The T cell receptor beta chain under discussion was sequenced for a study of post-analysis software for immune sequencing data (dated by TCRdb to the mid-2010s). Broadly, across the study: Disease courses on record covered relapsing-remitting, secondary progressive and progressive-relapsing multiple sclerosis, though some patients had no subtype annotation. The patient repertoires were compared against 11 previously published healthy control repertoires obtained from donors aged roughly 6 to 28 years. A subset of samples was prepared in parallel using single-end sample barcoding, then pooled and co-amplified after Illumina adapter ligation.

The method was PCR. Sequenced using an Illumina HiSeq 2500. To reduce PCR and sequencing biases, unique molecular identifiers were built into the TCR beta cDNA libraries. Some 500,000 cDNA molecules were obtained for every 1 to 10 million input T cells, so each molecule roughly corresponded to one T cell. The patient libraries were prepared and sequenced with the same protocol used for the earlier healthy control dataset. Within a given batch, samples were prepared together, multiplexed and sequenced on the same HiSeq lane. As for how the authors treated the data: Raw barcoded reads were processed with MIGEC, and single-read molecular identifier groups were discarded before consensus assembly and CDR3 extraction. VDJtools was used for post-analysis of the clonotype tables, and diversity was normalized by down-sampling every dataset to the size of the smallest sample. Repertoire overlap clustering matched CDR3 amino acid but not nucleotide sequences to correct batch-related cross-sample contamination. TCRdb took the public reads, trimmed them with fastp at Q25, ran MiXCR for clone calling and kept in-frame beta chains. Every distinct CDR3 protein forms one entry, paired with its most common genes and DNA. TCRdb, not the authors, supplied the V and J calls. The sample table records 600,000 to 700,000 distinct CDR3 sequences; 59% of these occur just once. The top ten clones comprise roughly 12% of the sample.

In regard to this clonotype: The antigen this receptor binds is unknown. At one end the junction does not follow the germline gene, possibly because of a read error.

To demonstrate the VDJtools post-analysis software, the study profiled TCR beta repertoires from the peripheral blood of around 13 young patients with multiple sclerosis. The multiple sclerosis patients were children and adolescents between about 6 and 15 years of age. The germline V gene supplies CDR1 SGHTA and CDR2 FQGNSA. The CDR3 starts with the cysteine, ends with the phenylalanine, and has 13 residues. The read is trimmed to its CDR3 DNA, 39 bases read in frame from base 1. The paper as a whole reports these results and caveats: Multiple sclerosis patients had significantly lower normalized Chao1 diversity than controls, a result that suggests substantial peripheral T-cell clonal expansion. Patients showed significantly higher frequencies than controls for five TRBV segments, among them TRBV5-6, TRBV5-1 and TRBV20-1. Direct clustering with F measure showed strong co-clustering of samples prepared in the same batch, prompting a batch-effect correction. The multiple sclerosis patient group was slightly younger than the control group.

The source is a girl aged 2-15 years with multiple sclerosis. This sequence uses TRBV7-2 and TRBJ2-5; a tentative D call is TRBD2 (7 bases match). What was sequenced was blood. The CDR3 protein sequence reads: CANSWEGGETQYF. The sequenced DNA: TGTGCCAACAGCTGGGAGGGGGGAGAGACCCAGTACTTC.